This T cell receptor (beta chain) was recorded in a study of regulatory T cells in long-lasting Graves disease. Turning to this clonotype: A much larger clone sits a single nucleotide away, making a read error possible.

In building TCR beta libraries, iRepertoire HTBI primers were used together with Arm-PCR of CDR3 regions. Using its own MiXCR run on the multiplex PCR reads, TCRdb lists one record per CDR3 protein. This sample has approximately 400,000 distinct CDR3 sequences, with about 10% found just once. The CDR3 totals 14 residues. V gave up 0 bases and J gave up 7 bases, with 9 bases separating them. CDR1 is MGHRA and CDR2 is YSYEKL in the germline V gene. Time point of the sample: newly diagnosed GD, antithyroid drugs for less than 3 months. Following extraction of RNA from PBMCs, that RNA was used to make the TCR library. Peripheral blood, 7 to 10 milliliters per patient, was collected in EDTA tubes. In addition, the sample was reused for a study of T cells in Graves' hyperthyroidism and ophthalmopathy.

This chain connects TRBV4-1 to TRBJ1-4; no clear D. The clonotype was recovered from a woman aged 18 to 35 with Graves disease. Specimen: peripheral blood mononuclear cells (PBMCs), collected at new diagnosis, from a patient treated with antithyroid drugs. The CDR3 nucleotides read TGCGCCAGCAGCCAAGATCCCTCGGGTGAAAAACTGTTTTTT. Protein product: CASSQDPSGEKLFF.